These 5 T cell receptor beta chains were sequenced from one sample in a study of CD8+CD57+ T cells in acquired aplastic anemia. The use of genomic DNA as template underpinned the TCR beta VDJ and CDR3 profiling. Via MiXCR, TCRdb re-called the reads, giving one row per CDR3 protein. The data contain roughly 170,000 distinct CDR3 sequences, 55% to 80% of them singletons. The sequenced sample was sorted CD4+, CD8+, or CD8+CD57+ T cells (not recorded which) from PBMCs. These TCRs come from a human donor in good health.

The chain employs TRBV19 and TRBJ1-2; D uncertain. V lost 1 base and J lost 7, with 4 bases in between. The germline V gene has CDR1 LNHDA and CDR2 SQIVND (reference sequence). The CDR3 is made up of 11 amino acids. The CDR3 DNA is TGTGCCAGTAGTATAGCCAGTGGCTACACCTTC. This sequence encodes CASSIASGYTF.

This clonotype was recorded many times. CDR3: CASSLVQGDQETQYF. The CDR3 DNA reads as TGTGCCAGCAGCTTAGTACAGGGGGACCAAGAGACCCAGTACTTC. This rearrangement joins TRBV11-1 to TRBJ2-5; 8 bases map to TRBD1. J was trimmed by 0 bases and V by 1 base; bases with no gene match: 1. CDR3 length: 15 residues. The germline CDR1 and CDR2 sequences are SGHAT and FQDESV (reference sequence). The full variable domain, completed using reference TRBV11-1 and TRBJ2-5, is EAEVAQSPRYKITEKSQAVAFWCDPISGHATLYWYRQILGQGPELLVQFQDESVVDDSQLPKDRFSAERLKGVDSTLKIQPAELGDSAMYLCASSLVQGDQETQYFGPGTRLLVL.

This chain joins TRBV9 and TRBJ2-3, with TRBD1 matching over 9 bases. This CDR3 is 15 amino acids long. J was trimmed by 1 base and V by 4 bases; bases with no gene match: 4. Per germline, CDR1 SGDLS and CDR2 YYNGEE. The CDR3 DNA reads as TGTGCCAGCAGCCCGACAGGGGGTCGCACAGATACGCAGTATTTT. Translation gives CASSPTGGRTDTQYF.

This clonotype has only a few counts. The V gene is TRBV20-1, the J gene TRBJ1-2, with D possibly matching TRBD1 (6 bases). The CDR3 consists of 12 residues. V was clipped by 6 bases and J by 8 bases, with 16 bases between them. Germline CDR1 reads DFQATT; CDR2 reads SNEGSKA (reference sequence). CDR3 loop: CSADRTANGYTF. CDR3 in DNA: TGCAGTGCGGATAGGACAGCAAACGGCTACACCTTC.

The chain uses TRBV5-1 and TRBJ2-1; D unresolved. The germline gives CDR1 SGHRS, CDR2 YFSETQ. Between the trimmed V and J ends, which lost 0 bases and 6 bases, there was a span of 13 bases. This CDR3 has 15 residues. The CDR3 nucleotides read TGCGCCAGCAGCTTGGCGGTGGTCCTACCCAATGAGCAGTTCTTC. Translating gives CASSLAVVLPNEQFF.